Described below is a single T cell receptor beta chain sequence and its context. Cohort placement rested on clinical history that participants reported themselves. Assay: immunoSEQ multiplex PCR; the TCRdb copy retains only in-frame clones and omits some. This sample has about 310,000 clones, with around 89% found just once. These data are taken from a study of blood T cell repertoires in COVID-19. Study background: PBMCs, B-cell-depleted T cells, or T cells were the source of the cDNA or gDNA that made up the material.

The TCR was taken from a woman aged 18-29 years with acute COVID-19. The sample taken for sequencing was PBMCs or T cells enriched from blood (not recorded which).

CDR3 protein: CASSEAGTGKTEAFF. In nucleotides, the CDR3 is TGTGCCAGCAGCGAAGCCGGGACAGGGAAAACTGAAGCTTTCTTT. The chain has TRBV13 and TRBJ1-1, with TRBD1 identical over 9 bases. In germline, CDR1 is PRHDT, CDR2 FYEKMQ (reference sequence). CDR3 length: 15 amino acids. J gave up 5 bases and V 5 bases, and 9 bases lay outside the gene matches.